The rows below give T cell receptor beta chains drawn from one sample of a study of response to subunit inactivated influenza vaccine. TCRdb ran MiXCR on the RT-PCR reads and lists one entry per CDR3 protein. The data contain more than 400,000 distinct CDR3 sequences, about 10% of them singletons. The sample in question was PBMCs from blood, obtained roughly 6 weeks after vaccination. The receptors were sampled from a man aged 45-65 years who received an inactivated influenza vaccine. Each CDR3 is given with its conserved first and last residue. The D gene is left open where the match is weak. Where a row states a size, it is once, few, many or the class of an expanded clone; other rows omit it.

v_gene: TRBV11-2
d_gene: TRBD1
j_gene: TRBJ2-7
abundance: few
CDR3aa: CASSKSGTGPYYEQYF
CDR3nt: TGTGCCAGCAGCAAGTCCGGGACAGGCCCCTACTACGAGCAGTACTTC

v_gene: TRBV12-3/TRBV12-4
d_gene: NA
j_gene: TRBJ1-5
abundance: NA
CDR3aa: CASSRELSNQPQHF
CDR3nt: TGTGCCAGCAGCCGGGAGCTGAGCAATCAGCCCCAGCATTTT

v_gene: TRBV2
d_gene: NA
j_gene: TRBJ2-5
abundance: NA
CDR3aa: CASKVAEFQETQYF
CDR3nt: TGTGCCAGCAAGGTAGCAGAGTTCCAAGAGACCCAGTACTTC

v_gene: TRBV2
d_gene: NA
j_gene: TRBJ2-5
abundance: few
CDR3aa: CASSTMEGEQETQYF
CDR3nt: TGTGCCAGCAGTACGATGGAAGGGGAACAAGAGACCCAGTACTTC

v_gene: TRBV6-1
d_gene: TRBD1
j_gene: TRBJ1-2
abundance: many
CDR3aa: CASSTRGTDGYTF
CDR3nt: TGTGCCAGCAGTACCAGGGGGACTGACGGCTACACCTTC

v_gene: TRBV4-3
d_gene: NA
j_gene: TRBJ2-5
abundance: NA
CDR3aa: CASSQRWAAETQYF
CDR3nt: TGCGCCAGCAGCCAACGTTGGGCAGCTGAGACCCAGTACTTC

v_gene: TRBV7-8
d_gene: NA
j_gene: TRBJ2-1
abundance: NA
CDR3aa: CASSLGVIEQFF
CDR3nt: TGTGCCAGCAGCTTAGGAGTAATCGAGCAGTTCTTC

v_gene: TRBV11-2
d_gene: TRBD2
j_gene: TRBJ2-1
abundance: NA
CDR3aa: CASTIPITSGRYNEQFF
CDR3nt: TGTGCCAGCACAATCCCGATTACTAGCGGGAGGTACAATGAGCAGTTCTTC

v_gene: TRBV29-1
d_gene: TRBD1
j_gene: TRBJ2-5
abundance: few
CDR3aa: CSVERTGGTQYF
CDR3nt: TGCAGCGTTGAACGGACAGGGGGGACCCAGTACTTC

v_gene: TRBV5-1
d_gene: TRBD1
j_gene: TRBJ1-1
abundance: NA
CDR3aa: CASSLGGTVTNTEAFF
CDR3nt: TGCGCCAGCAGCTTGGGGGGGACAGTCACGAACACTGAAGCTTTCTTT

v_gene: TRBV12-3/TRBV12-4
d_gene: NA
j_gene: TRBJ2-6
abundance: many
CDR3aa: CASEGAGANVLTF
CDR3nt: TGTGCCAGCGAGGGGGCTGGGGCCAACGTCCTGACTTTC

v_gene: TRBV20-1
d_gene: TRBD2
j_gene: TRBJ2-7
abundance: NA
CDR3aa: CSASSPPGGSGAYEQYF
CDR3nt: TGCAGTGCTAGTTCCCCACCCGGGGGAAGCGGGGCCTACGAGCAGTACTTC

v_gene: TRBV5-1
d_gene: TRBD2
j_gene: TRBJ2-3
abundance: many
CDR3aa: CASSFGLAGLEATDTQYF
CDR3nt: TGCGCCAGCAGCTTCGGTCTAGCGGGTCTGGAGGCCACAGATACGCAGTATTTT

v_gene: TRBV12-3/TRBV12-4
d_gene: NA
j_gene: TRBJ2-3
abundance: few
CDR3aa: CASRRLGAGDTQYF
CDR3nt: TGTGCCAGCAGACGCCTCGGGGCCGGGGATACGCAGTATTTT

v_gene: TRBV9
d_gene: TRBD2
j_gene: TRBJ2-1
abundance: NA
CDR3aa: CASSDSPSGTHNEQFF
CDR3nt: TGTGCCAGCAGCGATTCCCCTAGCGGGACACACAATGAGCAGTTCTTC

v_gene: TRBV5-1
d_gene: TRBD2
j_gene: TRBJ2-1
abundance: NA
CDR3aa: CASSLDGRAFDEQFF
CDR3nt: TGCGCCAGCAGCTTGGATGGGAGGGCTTTCGATGAGCAGTTCTTC

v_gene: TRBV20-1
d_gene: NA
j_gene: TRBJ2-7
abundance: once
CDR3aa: CSAKLAAYEQYF
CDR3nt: TGCAGTGCAAAACTAGCTGCCTACGAGCAGTACTTC

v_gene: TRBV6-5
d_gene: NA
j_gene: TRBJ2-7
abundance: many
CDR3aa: CASSFSVGDYEQYF
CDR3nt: TGTGCCAGCAGTTTCTCGGTGGGTGACTACGAGCAGTACTTC

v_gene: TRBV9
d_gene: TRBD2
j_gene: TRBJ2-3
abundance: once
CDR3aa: CASSQTTIAGGRNTQYF
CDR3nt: TGTGCCAGCAGCCAGACAACAATAGCGGGAGGGCGAAATACGCAGTATTTT

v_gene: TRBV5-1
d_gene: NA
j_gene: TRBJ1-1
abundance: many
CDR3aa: CASRLGETEAFF
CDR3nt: TGCGCCAGCAGGCTGGGGGAGACTGAAGCTTTCTTT

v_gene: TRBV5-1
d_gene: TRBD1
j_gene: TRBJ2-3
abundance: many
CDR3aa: CASSGQSTDTQYF
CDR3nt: TGCGCCAGCTCGGGACAGAGCACAGATACGCAGTATTTT

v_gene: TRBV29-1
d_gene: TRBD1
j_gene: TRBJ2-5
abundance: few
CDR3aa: CSAATGTGVQETQYF
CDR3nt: TGCAGCGCCGCCACCGGGACAGGGGTTCAAGAGACCCAGTACTTC

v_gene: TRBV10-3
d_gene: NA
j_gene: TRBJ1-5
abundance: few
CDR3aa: CAISDPANSNQPQHF
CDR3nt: TGTGCCATCAGTGATCCGGCTAATAGCAATCAGCCCCAGCATTTT